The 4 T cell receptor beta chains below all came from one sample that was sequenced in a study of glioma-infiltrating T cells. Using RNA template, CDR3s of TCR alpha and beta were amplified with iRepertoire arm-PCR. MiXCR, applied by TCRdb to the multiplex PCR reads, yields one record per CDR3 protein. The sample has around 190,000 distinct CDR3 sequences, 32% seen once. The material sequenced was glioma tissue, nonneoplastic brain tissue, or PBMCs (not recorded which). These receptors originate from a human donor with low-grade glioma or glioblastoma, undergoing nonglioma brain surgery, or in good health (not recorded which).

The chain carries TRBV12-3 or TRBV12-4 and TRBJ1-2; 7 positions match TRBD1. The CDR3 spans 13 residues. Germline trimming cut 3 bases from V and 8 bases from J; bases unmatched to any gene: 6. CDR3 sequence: CASSFSTGLGYTF. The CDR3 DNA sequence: TGTGCCAGCAGTTTCTCGACAGGGTTAGGCTACACCTTC.

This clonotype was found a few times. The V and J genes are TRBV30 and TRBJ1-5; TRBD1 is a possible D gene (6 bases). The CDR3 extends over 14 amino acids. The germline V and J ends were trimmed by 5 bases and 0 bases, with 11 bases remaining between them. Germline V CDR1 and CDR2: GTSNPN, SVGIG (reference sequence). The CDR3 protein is CAWQRGDSNQPQHF. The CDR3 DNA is TGTGCCTGGCAAAGGGGGGATAGCAATCAGCCCCAGCATTTT.

The CDR3 is CASSLGGLAVETQYF. The CDR3 coding sequence is TGTGCCAGCAGCTTAGGGGGTCTAGCGGTAGAGACCCAGTACTTC. The rearrangement joins TRBV27 to TRBJ2-5; D is perhaps TRBD2 (7 bases). This CDR3 comprises 15 residues. The V gene lost 6 bases and the J gene lost 4 bases, with 18 bases spanning the gap. CDR1 and CDR2 from the germline V gene are MNHEY and SMNVEV (reference sequence).

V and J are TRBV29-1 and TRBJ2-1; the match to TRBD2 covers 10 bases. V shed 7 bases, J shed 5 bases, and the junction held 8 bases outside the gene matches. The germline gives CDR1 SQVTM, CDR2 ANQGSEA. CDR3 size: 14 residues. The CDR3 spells CSAGGLAVNNEQFF. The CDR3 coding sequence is TGCAGCGCGGGAGGACTAGCGGTTAACAATGAGCAGTTCTTC.